Given below is one T cell receptor (beta chain) in context. Its antigen is currently unknown. The data derive from a study of CD8 T cells in ankylosing spondylitis. Study conclusions and caveats: Some motif variants were previously reported in reactive arthritis synovial fluid and blood. Characteristic of ankylosing spondylitis blood, it appeared, was a TCR beta motif comprising several highly homologous variants. Reportedly, significant enrichment of disease-linked clones occurred in matched ankylosing spondylitis synovial fluid.

TCRdb reanalysed the 5' RACE reads using MiXCR and keeps one entry per CDR3 protein. The table has hundreds of thousands of distinct CDR3 sequences, approximately 12% seen once. The CDR3 sequence is 14 residues long. V gave up 4 bases and J gave up 0 bases, with 10 bases separating them. Germline V gene data show CDR1 as MNHNS and CDR2 as SASEGT. This rearrangement joins TRBV6-1 to TRBJ2-7, with a weak D call TRBD1 (6 bases). This TCR was recovered from a male donor with ankylosing spondylitis. The material sequenced was blood, either unsorted or a sorted T cell fraction (not recorded which). CDR3 in DNA: TGTGCCAGCAGTGGGACAGCCAGCTCCTACGAGCAGTACTTC. Its protein product is CASSGTASSYEQYF.